This T cell receptor (beta chain) was sequenced during a study of cytomegalovirus exposure and HLA in healthy donors. Study-wide findings and caveats: HLA allele associations emerged for some 16,000 TCR beta sequences in a later analysis, at 0.05 false discovery rate. Segments of the TCR beta V type were, in most cases, productive about 90% or about 30% of the time in an earlier analysis.

The PCR used 60 Vbeta and 13 Jbeta primers. Clones were sequenced by immunoSEQ multiplex PCR, and TCRdb holds only the in-frame ones, with some missing. The sample holds 150,000 to 200,000 clones, more than 70% seen once. CDR1 is LNHDA and CDR2 is SQIVND in the germline V gene (reference sequence). The CDR3 spans 14 residues. V lost 4 bases and J 2 bases, leaving 11 bases between the germline ends. Concerning this clone: Its target is unknown.

The sequenced sample consisted of PBMCs. V gene TRBV19 combines with J gene TRBJ1-1; D is possibly TRBD1 (5 bases). This receptor was obtained from a male donor in good health and CMV-seronegative. The CDR3 spells CASSTDRLNTEAFF. The DNA of the CDR3 is TGTGCCAGTAGTACTGACAGACTCAACACTGAAGCTTTCTTT.